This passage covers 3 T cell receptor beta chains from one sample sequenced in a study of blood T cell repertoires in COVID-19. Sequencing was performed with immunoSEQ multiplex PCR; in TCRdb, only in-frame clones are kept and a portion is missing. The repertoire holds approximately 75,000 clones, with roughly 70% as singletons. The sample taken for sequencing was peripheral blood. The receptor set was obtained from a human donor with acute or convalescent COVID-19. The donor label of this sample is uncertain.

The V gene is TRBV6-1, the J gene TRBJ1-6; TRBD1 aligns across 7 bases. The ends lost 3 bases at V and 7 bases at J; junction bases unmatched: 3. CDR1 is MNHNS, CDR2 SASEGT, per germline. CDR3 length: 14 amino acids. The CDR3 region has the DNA TGTGCCAGCAGTGACCGGACAGGAAATTCACCCCTCCACTTT. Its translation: CASSDRTGNSPLHF.

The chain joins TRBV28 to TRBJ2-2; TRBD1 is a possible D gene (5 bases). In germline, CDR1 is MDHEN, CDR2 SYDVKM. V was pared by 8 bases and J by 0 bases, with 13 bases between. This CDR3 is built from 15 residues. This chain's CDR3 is CASRWGRTNTGELFF. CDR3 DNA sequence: TGTGCCAGCCGGTGGGGCCGGACGAACACCGGGGAGCTGTTTTTT.

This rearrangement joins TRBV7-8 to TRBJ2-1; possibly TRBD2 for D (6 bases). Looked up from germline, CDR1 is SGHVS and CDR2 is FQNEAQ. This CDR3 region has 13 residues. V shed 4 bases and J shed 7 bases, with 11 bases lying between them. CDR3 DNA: TGTGCCAGCAGCTGGGGACTTATTAATGAGCAGTTCTTC. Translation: CASSWGLINEQFF. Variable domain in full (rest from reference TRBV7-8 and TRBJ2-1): GAGVSQSPRYKVAKRGQDVALRCDPISGHVSLFWYQQALGQGPEFLTYFQNEAQLDKSGLPSDRFFAERPEGSVSTLKIQRTQQEDSAVYLCASSWGLINEQFFGPGTRLTVL.